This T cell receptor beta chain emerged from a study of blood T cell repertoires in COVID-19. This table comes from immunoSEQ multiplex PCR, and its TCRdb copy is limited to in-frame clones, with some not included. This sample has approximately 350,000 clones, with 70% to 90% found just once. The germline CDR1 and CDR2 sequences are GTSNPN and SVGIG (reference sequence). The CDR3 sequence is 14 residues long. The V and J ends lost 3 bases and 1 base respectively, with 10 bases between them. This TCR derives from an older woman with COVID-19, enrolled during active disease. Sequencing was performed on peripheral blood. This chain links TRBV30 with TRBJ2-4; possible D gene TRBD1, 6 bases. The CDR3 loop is CAWSRGEAKNIQYF. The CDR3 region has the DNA TGTGCCTGGAGCAGGGGAGAGGCCAAAAACATTCAGTACTTC.